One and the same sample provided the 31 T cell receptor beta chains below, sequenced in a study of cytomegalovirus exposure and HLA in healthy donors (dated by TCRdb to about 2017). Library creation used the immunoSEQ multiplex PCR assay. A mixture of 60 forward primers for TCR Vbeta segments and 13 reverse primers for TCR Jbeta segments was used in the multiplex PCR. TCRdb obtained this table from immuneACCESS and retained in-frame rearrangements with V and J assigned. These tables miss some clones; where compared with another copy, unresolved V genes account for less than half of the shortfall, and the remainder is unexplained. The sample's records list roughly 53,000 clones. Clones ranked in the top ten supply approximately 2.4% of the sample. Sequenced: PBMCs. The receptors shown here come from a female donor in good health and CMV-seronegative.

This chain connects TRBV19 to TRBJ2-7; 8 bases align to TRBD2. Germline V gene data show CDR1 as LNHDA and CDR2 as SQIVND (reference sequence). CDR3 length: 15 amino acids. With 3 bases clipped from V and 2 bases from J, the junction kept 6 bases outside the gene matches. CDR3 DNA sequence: TGTGCCAGTAGTATCGGAACTAGCGGAACCTACGAGCAGTACTTC. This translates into CASSIGTSGTYEQYF. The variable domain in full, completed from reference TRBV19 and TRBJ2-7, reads DGGITQSPKYLFRKEGQNVTLSCEQNLNHDAMYWYRQDPGQGLRLIYYSQIVNDFQKGDIAEGYSVSREKKESFPLTVTSAQKNPTAFYLCASSIGTSGTYEQYFGPGTRLTVT.

This CDR3 reads CAWWGAETQYF. DNA of the CDR3: TGTGCCTGGTGGGGCGCAGAGACCCAGTACTTC. The V gene is TRBV30, the J gene TRBJ2-5; perhaps TRBD1 as D (5 bases). Germline CDR1 reads GTSNPN; CDR2 reads SVGIG (reference sequence). Trimming pared 5 bases from V and 4 bases from J, leaving 8 bases between. This CDR3 region has 11 residues.

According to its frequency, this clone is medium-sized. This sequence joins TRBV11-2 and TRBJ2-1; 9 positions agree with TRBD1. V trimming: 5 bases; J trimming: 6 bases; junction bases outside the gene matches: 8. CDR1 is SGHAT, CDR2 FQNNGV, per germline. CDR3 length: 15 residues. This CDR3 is CASSIGTGTVNEQFF. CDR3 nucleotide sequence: TGTGCCAGCAGCATTGGGACAGGGACGGTCAATGAGCAGTTCTTC.

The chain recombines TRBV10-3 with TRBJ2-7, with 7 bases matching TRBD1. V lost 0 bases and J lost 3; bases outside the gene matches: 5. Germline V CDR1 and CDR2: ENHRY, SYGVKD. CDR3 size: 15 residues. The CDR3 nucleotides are TGTGCCATCAGTGAGTCGACAGGGCCGGGCTACGAGCAGTACTTC. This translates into CAISESTGPGYEQYF.

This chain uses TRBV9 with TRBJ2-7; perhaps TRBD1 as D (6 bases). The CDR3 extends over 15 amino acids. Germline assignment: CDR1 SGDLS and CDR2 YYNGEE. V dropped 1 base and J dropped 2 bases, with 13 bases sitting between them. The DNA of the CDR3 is TGTGCCAGCAGCGTACATTCGGACAGCGCCTACGAGCAGTACTTC. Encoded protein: CASSVHSDSAYEQYF.

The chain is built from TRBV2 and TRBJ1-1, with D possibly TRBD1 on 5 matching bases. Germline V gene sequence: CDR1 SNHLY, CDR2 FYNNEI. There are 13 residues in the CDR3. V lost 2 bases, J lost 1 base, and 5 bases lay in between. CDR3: CASSEQGNTEAFF. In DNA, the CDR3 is TGTGCCAGCAGTGAACAGGGGAACACTGAAGCTTTCTTT.

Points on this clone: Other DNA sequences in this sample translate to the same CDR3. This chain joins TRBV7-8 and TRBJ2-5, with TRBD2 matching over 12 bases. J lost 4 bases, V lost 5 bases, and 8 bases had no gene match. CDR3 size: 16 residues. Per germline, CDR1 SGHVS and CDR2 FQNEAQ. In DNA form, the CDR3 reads TGTGCCAGCAGCCCCCTAGCGGGAGGGCCGGGAGAGACCCAGTACTTC. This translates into CASSPLAGGPGETQYF.

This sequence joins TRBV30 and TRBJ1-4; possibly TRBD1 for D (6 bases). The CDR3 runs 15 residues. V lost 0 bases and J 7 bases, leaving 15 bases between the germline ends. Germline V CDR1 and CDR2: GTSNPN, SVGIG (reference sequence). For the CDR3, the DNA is TGTGCCTGGAGTGTAACAGGGAGCGTCGTTGAAAAACTGTTTTTT. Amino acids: CAWSVTGSVVEKLFF.

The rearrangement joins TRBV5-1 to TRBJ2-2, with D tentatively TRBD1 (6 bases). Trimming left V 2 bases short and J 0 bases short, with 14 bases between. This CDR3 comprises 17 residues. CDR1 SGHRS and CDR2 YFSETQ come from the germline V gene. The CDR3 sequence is CASSLQGSSTNTGELFF. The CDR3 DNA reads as TGCGCCAGCAGCTTACAGGGTTCAAGTACGAACACCGGGGAGCTGTTTTTT.

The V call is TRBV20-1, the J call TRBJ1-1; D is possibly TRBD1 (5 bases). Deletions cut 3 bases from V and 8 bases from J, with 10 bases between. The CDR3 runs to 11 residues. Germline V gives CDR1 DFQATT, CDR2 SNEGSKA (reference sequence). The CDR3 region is CSARRDAEAFF. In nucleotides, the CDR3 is TGCAGTGCTAGGCGGGACGCAGAAGCTTTCTTT.

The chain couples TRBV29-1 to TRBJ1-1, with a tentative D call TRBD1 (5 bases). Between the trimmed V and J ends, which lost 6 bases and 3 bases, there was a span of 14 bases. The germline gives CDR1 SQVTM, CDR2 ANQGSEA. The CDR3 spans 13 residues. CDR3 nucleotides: TGCAGCGTGGAGGGGACGGGGTACACTGAAGCTTTCTTT. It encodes CSVEGTGYTEAFF. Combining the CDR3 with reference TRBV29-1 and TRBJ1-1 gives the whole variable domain SAVISQKPSRDICQRGTSLTIQCQVDSQVTMMFWYRQQPGQSLTLIATANQGSEATYESGFVIDKFPISRPNLTFSTLTVSNMSPEDSSIYLCSVEGTGYTEAFFGQGTRLTVV.

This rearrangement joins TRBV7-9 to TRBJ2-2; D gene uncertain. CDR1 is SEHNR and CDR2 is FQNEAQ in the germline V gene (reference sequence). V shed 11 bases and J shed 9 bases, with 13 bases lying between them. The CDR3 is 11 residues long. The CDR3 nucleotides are TGTGCCGGTAGCCTCGCCTGGGAGCTGTTTTTT. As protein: CAGSLAWELFF.

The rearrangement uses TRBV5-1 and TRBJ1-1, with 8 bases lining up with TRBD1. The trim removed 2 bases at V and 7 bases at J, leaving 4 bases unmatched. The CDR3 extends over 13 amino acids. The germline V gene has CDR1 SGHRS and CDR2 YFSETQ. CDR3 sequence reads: CASSFRGLGEAFF. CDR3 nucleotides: TGCGCCAGCAGCTTCAGGGGGCTTGGTGAAGCTTTCTTT.

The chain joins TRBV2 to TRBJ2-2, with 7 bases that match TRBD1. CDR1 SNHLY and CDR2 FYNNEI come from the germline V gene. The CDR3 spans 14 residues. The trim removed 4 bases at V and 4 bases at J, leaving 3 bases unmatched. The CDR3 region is CASSAGQTTGELFF. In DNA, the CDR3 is TGTGCCAGCAGTGCGGGACAGACCACCGGGGAGCTGTTTTTT.

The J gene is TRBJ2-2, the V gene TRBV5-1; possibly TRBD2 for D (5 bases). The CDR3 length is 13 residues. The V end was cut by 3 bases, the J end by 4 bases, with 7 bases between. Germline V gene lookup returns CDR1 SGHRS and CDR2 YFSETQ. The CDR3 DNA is TGCGCCAGCAGCTCCACTAGCACCGGGGAGCTGTTTTTT. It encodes CASSSTSTGELFF.

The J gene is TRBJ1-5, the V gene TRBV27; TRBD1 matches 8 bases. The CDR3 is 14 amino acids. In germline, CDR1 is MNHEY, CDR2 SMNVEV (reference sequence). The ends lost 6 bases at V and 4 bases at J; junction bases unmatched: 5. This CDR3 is CASRRQGANQPQHF. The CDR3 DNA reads TGTGCCAGCAGGCGGCAGGGGGCGAATCAGCCCCAGCATTTT.

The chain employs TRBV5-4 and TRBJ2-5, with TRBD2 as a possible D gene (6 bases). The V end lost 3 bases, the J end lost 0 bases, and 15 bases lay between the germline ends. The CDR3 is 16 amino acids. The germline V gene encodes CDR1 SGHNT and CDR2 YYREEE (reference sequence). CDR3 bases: TGTGCCAGCAGCTGCAGCGGGCAGGTATACCAAGAGACCCAGTACTTC. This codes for CASSCSGQVYQETQYF.

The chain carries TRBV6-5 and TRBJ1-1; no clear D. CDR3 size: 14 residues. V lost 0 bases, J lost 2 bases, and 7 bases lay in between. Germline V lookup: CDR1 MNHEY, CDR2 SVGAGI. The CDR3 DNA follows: TGTGCCAGCAGTTACTCAACATCCAACACTGAAGCTTTCTTT. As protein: CASSYSTSNTEAFF.

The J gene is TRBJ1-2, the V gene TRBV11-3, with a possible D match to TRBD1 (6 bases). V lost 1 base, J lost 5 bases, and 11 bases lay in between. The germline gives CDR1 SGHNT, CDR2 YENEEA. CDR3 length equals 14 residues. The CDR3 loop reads CASSLAAGAYGYTF. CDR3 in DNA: TGTGCCAGCAGCTTAGCTGCAGGGGCTTATGGCTACACCTTC.

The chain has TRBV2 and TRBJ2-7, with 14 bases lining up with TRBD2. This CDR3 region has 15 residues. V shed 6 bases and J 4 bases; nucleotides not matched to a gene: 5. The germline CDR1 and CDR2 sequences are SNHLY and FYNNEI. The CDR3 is CASRLGLAGEYEQYF. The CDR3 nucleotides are TGTGCCAGCAGGTTGGGACTAGCGGGAGAATACGAGCAGTACTTC.

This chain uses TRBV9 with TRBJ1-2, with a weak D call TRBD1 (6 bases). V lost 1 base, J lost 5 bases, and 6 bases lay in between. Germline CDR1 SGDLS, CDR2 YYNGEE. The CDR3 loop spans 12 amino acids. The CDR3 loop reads CASSVRGYGYTF. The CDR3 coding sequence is TGTGCCAGCAGCGTAAGGGGGTATGGCTACACCTTC.

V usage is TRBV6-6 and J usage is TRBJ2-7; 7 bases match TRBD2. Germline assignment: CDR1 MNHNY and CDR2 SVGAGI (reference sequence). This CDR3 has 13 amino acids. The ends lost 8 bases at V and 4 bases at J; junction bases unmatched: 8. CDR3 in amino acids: CASGYLGGYEQYF. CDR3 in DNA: TGTGCCAGCGGCTACCTGGGGGGGTACGAGCAGTACTTC.

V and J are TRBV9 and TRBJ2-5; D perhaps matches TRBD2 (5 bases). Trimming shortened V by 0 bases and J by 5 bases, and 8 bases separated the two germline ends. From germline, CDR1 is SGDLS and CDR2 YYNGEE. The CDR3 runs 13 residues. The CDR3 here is CASSVGREETQYF. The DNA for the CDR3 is TGTGCCAGCAGCGTAGGTAGGGAGGAGACCCAGTACTTC. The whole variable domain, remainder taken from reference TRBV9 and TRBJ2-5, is DSGVTQTPKHLITATGQRVTLRCSPRSGDLSVYWYQQSLDQGLQFLIQYYNGEERAKGNILERFSAQQFPDLHSELNLSSLELGDSALYFCASSVGREETQYFGPGTRLLVL.

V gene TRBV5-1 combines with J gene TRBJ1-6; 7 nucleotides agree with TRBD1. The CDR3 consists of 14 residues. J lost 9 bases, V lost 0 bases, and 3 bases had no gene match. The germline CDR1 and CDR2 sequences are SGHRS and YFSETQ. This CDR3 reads CASSLGQGGSPLHF. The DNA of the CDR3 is TGCGCCAGCAGCTTGGGACAGGGTGGTTCACCCCTCCACTTT. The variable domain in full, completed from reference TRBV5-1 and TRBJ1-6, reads KAGVTQTPRYLIKTRGQQVTLSCSPISGHRSVSWYQQTPGQGLQFLFEYFSETQRNKGNFPGRFSGRQFSNSRSEMNVSTLELGDSALYLCASSLGQGGSPLHFGNGTRLTVT.

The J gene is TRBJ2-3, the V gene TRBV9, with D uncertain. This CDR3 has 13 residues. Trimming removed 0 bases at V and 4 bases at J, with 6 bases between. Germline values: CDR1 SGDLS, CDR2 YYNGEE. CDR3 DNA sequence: TGTGCCAGCAGCGTAGGAGGTTCAGATACGCAGTATTTT. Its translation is CASSVGGSDTQYF. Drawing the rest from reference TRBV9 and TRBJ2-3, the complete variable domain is DSGVTQTPKHLITATGQRVTLRCSPRSGDLSVYWYQQSLDQGLQFLIQYYNGEERAKGNILERFSAQQFPDLHSELNLSSLELGDSALYFCASSVGGSDTQYFGPGTRLTVL.

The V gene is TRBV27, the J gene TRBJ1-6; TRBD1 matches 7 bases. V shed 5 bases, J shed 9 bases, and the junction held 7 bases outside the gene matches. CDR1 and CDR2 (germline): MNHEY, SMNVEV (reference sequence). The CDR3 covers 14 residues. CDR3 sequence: CASSIQGWSSPLHF. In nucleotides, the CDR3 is TGTGCCAGCAGTATACAGGGGTGGAGTTCACCCCTCCACTTT.

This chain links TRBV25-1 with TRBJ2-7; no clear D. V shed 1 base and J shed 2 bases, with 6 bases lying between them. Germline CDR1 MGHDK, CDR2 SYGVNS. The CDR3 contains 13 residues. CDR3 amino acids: CASSELIAYEQYF. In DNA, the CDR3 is TGTGCCAGCAGTGAATTAATAGCCTACGAGCAGTACTTC.

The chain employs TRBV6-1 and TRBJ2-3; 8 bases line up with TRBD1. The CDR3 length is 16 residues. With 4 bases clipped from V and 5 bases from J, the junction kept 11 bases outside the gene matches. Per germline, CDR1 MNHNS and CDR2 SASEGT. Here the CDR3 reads CASSAGQGRIGDTQYF. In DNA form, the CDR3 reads TGTGCCAGCAGTGCAGGACAGGGCCGTATTGGAGATACGCAGTATTTT.

The CDR3 DNA reads TGTGCCAGCAGCGCTTTGGGAGGTAGCAATCAGCCCCAGCATTTT. It specifies CASSALGGSNQPQHF. The V and J genes are TRBV16 and TRBJ1-5; no clear D gene. Germline V CDR1 and CDR2: KGHSY, FQNENV. Trimming pared 5 bases from V and 0 bases from J, leaving 11 bases between. This CDR3 spans 15 amino acids.

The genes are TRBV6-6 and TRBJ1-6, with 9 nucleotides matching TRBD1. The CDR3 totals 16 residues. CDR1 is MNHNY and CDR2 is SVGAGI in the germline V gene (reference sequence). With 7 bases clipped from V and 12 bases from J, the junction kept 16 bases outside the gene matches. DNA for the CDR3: TGTGCCAGCACCCCGCGGTCGGGACAGGGAGGGGAACCCCTCCACTTT. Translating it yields CASTPRSGQGGEPLHF.

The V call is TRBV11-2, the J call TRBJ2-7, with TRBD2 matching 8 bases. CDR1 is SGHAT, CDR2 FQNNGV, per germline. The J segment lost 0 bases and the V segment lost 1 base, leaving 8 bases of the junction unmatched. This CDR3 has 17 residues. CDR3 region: CASSLGASGQGSYEQYF. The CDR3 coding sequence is TGTGCCAGCAGCTTAGGGGCTAGCGGGCAAGGCTCCTACGAGCAGTACTTC.